This T cell receptor beta chain was recovered during a study of T cell responses to AZD1222 COVID-19 vaccine. The wider study: Second-dose recipients at about 4 or about 12 weeks were treated as one pooled group.

A word on this clone: Its target is unknown.

Study-wide findings and caveats: Donors were mostly white British, more females; clonal diversity possibly underestimated.

From germline, CDR1 is KGHSH and CDR2 LQKENI. V lost 0 bases to trimming and J lost 8 bases; unmatched junction nucleotides: 6. CDR3 length: 15 residues. Profiled with immunoSEQ multiplex PCR; TCRdb holds only in-frame clones, not every one. The sample shows about 150,000 clones, almost 95% of them seen only once. The V and J genes are TRBV18 and TRBJ2-1, with 8 bases identical to TRBD2. This TCR was recovered from an adult in good health. The sample was peripheral blood, taken on day 0 of AZD1222 vaccination. CDR3 sequence reads: CASSPPVSGSDEQFF. Here the CDR3 DNA reads TGTGCCAGCTCACCACCGGTAAGCGGGAGTGATGAGCAGTTCTTC.